A selection of T cell receptor beta chains follows, all from one sample in a study of monozygotic twins with inflammatory bowel disease. TCRdb reprocessed the 5' RACE reads and reports one entry per CDR3 protein, with no DNA. Recorded for this sample: 150,000 or so distinct CDR3 sequences. Sequenced sample: blood. The receptors derive from a human donor with ulcerative colitis or Crohn's disease, or a healthy co-twin of an affected twin (not recorded which). Both conserved end residues are part of each CDR3. The order of the fields is J gene, V gene, CDR3 protein.

J: TRBJ2-7; V: TRBV5-1; CDR3: CASSPGTGASYEQYF
J: TRBJ1-2; V: TRBV28; CDR3: CASSLLGGEYGYTF
J: TRBJ2-2; V: TRBV19; CDR3: CASSYPWGQNTGELFF
J: TRBJ1-1; V: TRBV14; CDR3: CASSQGMGTEAFF
J: TRBJ1-3; V: TRBV5-8; CDR3: CASILLASGNTIYF
J: TRBJ2-6; V: TRBV27; CDR3: CASSLQPGLEGSGANVLTF
J: TRBJ1-5; V: TRBV12-3/TRBV12-4; CDR3: CASSLGTGGNQPQHF
J: TRBJ2-1; V: TRBV5-1; CDR3: CASSLEGVGYNEQFF
J: TRBJ2-1; V: TRBV30; CDR3: CAWSLLAGGVPYNEQFF
J: TRBJ2-3; V: TRBV12-3/TRBV12-4; CDR3: CASRRLAVPTDTQYF
J: TRBJ2-7; V: TRBV28; CDR3: CASSKTPGTGVYEQYF
J: TRBJ2-7; V: TRBV19; CDR3: CASSPMGRFYEQYF
J: TRBJ1-1; V: TRBV27; CDR3: CASSLPGSNTEAFF
J: TRBJ1-1; V: TRBV4-1; CDR3: CASSQVSREMTEAFF
J: TRBJ2-3; V: TRBV20-1; CDR3: CSVTLDGTDTQYF
J: TRBJ1-3; V: TRBV5-1; CDR3: CASSLAGVSGNTIYF
J: TRBJ2-1; V: TRBV6-1; CDR3: CASRPTLIGNEQFF
J: TRBJ2-7; V: TRBV5-1; CDR3: CASLDSLNEQYF
J: TRBJ2-1; V: TRBV19; CDR3: CASNDPTGVNEQFF
J: TRBJ1-1; V: TRBV12-3/TRBV12-4; CDR3: CASIRSGGSAEAFF
J: TRBJ1-4; V: TRBV30; CDR3: CAWSVQWHEKLFF
J: TRBJ2-3; V: TRBV20-1; CDR3: CSASLAGTDTQYF
J: TRBJ1-2; V: TRBV25-1; CDR3: CASLRTGGGYGYTF
J: TRBJ2-2; V: TRBV3-1; CDR3: CASSLSGNTGELFF
J: TRBJ1-1; V: TRBV7-9; CDR3: CASRDRGREAEAFF
J: TRBJ1-5; V: TRBV18; CDR3: CASSSQGAALNQPQHF
J: TRBJ2-2; V: TRBV10-3; CDR3: CAISGTSGTGELFF
J: TRBJ1-4; V: TRBV28; CDR3: CASSYQGRNNEKLFF
J: TRBJ1-1; V: TRBV6-5; CDR3: CASSYSPVNTEAFF
J: TRBJ2-2; V: TRBV4-3; CDR3: CASSQTMTSGRSAGELFF
J: TRBJ1-1; V: TRBV9; CDR3: CASSVGQMNTEAFF
J: TRBJ1-5; V: TRBV28; CDR3: CASSFSPNQPQHF
J: TRBJ1-2; V: TRBV19; CDR3: CASSIEGTNYGYTF
J: TRBJ2-3; V: TRBV5-4; CDR3: CASSGGGSRTDTQYF
J: TRBJ2-2; V: TRBV20-1; CDR3: CSALDRGGTGELFF
J: TRBJ1-5; V: TRBV12-3/TRBV12-4; CDR3: CASSLGTDQPQHF
J: TRBJ2-5; V: TRBV24-1; CDR3: CATSDRDREFKETQYF
J: TRBJ2-2; V: TRBV7-2; CDR3: CASSSGGYTGELFF